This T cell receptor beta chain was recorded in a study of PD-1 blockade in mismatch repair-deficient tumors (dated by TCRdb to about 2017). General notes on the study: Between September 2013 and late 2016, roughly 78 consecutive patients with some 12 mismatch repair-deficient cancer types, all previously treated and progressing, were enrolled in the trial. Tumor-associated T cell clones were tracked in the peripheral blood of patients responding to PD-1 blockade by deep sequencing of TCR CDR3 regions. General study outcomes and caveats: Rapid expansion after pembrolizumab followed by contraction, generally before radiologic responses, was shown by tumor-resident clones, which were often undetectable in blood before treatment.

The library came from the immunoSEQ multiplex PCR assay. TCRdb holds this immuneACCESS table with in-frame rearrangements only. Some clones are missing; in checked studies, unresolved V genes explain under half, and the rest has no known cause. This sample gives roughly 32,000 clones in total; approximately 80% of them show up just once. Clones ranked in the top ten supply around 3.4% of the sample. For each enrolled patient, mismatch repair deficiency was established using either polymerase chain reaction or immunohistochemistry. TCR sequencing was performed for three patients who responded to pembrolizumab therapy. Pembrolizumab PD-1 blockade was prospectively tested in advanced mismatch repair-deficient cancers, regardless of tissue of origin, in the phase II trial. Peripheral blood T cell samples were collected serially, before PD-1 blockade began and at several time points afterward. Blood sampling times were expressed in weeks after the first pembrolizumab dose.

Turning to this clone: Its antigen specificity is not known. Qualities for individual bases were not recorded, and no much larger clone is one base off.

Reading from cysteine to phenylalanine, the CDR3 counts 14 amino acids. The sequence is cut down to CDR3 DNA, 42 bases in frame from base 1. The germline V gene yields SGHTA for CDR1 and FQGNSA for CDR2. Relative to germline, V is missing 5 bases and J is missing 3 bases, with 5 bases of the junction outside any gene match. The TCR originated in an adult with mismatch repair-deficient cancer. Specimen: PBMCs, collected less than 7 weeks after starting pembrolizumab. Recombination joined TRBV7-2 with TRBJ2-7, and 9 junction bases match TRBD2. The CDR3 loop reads CASSPSGNHYEQYF. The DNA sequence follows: TGTGCCAGCAGCCCTAGCGGGAACCACTACGAGCAGTACTTC.